One and the same sample provided the 6 T cell receptor beta chains below, sequenced in a study of cytomegalovirus exposure and HLA in healthy donors. TCRdb's table, derived via immunoSEQ multiplex PCR, lists solely in-frame clones and lacks some. Of over 150,000 clones in the sample, 90% to 97% were seen once. Sequencing used PBMCs. The receptor set was obtained from a woman younger than 35 in good health and CMV-seronegative.

The chain joins TRBV5-1 to TRBJ1-1; 11 nucleotides agree with TRBD1. J gave up 4 bases and V 4 bases, and 9 bases lay outside the gene matches. Germline V gives CDR1 SGHRS, CDR2 YFSETQ. This CDR3 region has 16 residues. The CDR3 here is CASSTRTGGGGTEAFF. CDR3 DNA sequence: TGCGCCAGCAGCACCCGGACAGGGGGCGGTGGCACTGAAGCTTTCTTT.

The V and J genes are TRBV7-2 and TRBJ2-2; D ambiguous. Germline-derived CDR1 and CDR2 are SGHTA and FQGNSA. With 3 bases removed from V and 5 bases from J, the gap between germline ends came to 10 bases. This CDR3 comprises 14 residues. In DNA form, the CDR3 reads TGTGCCAGCAGCTTTCGGGTTCTAACCGGGGAGCTGTTTTTT. It codes for CASSFRVLTGELFF.

The chain links TRBV5-1 to TRBJ2-1, with 9 nucleotides matching TRBD2. The CDR3 loop spans 14 amino acids. Germline loops: CDR1 SGHRS, CDR2 YFSETQ. Trimming cost V 4 bases and J 5 bases; bases outside gene matches: 4. The DNA for the CDR3 is TGCGCCAGCAGCCTGGGACTAGCAGACAATGAGCAGTTCTTC. Translating it yields CASSLGLADNEQFF.

The rearrangement joins TRBV14 to TRBJ2-7; 8 positions match TRBD2. The CDR3 runs 19 residues. Trimming removed 0 bases from V and 4 bases from J; junction bases left unmatched: 17. In germline, CDR1 is SGHDN, CDR2 FVKESK. The CDR3 DNA reads as TGTGCCAGCAGCCAAGATTTGAGTGACGGGGGGGCCATCATGTACGAGCAGTACTTC. Encoded protein: CASSQDLSDGGAIMYEQYF.

This sequence joins TRBV2 and TRBJ2-7, with D possibly TRBD2 on 6 matching bases. The CDR3 spans 13 residues. CDR1 and CDR2 from the germline V gene are SNHLY and FYNNEI. The V end was cut by 0 bases, the J end by 6 bases, with 9 bases between. The CDR3 DNA is TGTGCCAGCAGTGAAGCCGGGACTTTCGAGCAGTACTTC. Its protein product is CASSEAGTFEQYF.

The chain carries TRBV27 and TRBJ1-5; tentatively, D is TRBD1 (5 bases). Germline lookup yields CDR1 MNHEY and CDR2 SMNVEV (reference sequence). The CDR3 runs 16 residues. Between the trimmed V and J ends, which lost 1 base and 2 bases, there was a span of 12 bases. The CDR3 loop reads CASSLYGALGNQPQHF. CDR3 sequence (DNA): TGTGCCAGCAGTTTATATGGGGCGTTGGGCAATCAGCCCCAGCATTTT.